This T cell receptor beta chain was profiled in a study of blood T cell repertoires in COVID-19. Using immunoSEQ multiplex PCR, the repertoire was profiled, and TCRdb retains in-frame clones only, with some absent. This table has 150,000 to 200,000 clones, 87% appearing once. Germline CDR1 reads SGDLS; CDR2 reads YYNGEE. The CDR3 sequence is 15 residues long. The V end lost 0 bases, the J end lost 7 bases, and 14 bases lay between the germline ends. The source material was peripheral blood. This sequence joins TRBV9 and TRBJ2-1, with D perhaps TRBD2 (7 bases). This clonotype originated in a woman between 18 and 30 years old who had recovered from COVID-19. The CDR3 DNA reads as TGTGCCAGCAGCGTAGCGGGGGGAGGGGGGAATGAGCAGTTCTTC. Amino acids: CASSVAGGGGNEQFF.